This TCR beta chain was obtained from a study of blood T cell repertoires in COVID-19. Study-level information: Researchers got acute and convalescent COVID-19 samples from the United States, Italy and Spain. Nucleic acid was either cDNA or gDNA, and it came from T cells, B-cell-depleted T cells, or PBMCs.

In this sample, this clone turned up once. As handled by the study authors: Using reference gene primer amplification, nucleated cell counts were estimated. Only in-frame clones appear in the TCRdb table, and some are missing; sequencing was by immunoSEQ multiplex PCR. The V and J calls and clone size come from that table; D and trimming were worked out from the DNA. The sample yields fewer than 250,000 clones, more than 80% seen once. Trimming at V came to 4 bases and at J to 2 bases, leaving 6 bases not matched to a gene. The CDR3 spans 15 residues. CDR1 SGHRS and CDR2 YFSETQ come from the germline V gene.

The origin of this receptor is a human donor in a cohort sampled during active COVID-19. This chain uses TRBV5-1 with TRBJ2-7; 10 bases align to TRBD1. Sequenced material: peripheral blood. The CDR3 DNA is TGCGCCAGCAGCCAGATAGGGACAGGGGCCTACGAGCAGTACTTC. This sequence encodes CASSQIGTGAYEQYF. Together with reference TRBV5-1 and TRBJ2-7, the CDR3 gives the full variable domain: KAGVTQTPRYLIKTRGQQVTLSCSPISGHRSVSWYQQTPGQGLQFLFEYFSETQRNKGNFPGRFSGRQFSNSRSEMNVSTLELGDSALYLCASSQIGTGAYEQYFGPGTRLTVT.